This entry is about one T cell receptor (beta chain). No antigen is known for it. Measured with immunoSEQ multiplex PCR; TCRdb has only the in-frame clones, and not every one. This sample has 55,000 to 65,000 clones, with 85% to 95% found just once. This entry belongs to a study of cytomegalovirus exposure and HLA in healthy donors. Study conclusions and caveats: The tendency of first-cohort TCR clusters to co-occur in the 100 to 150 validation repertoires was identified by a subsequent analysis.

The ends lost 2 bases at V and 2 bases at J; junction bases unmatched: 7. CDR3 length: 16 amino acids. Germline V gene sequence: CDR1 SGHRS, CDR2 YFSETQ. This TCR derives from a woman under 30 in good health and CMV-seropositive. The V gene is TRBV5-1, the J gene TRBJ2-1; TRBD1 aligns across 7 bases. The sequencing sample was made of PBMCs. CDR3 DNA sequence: TGCGCCAGCAGCTTCGGGATGGGGACAGCCTACAATGAGCAGTTCTTC. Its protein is CASSFGMGTAYNEQFF.